This T cell receptor beta chain appears in the sequencing data of a study of T-cell reconstitution after alpha-beta-depleted transplantation in children. The TCRbeta library incorporated unique molecular identifiers. TCRdb reanalysed the PCR reads using MiXCR and keeps one entry per CDR3 protein. The sample carries 250,000 to 300,000 distinct CDR3 sequences, 9.9% recorded once. In this sample, this clonotype turned up a few times. Sequenced material: PBMCs from the stem cell graft donor, taken from the stem cell graft. This TCR derives from a human donor who donated a stem cell graft to a child with SCID.

In nucleotides, the CDR3 is TGTGCCAGCCGTTCAGCGGGGGGGCCGTCCACCGGGGAGCTGTTTTTT. It codes for CASRSAGGPSTGELFF. The rearrangement links TRBV19 to TRBJ2-2; 10 bases are shared with TRBD2. Germline CDR1 reads LNHDA; CDR2 reads SQIVND (reference sequence). With V trimmed by 9 bases and J by 4 bases, 11 bases remained unmatched. The CDR3 is made up of 16 amino acids.